This T cell receptor beta chain was sequenced for a study of T cells in Graves' hyperthyroidism and ophthalmopathy. Details on this clonotype: As yet, its antigen is unknown.

The germline CDR1 and CDR2 sequences are MNHNY and SVGAGI (reference sequence). There are 14 residues in the CDR3. The junction had 3 bases not matched to a gene; V was cut back by 0 bases and J by 5 bases. From RNA transcripts, TCR beta CDR3 regions were amplified. First-round RT-PCR with HTBI primers amplified the TCR CDR3 region. TCRdb re-derived calls from the multiplex PCR reads in MiXCR, one entry per CDR3 protein. Among about 560,000 distinct CDR3 sequences listed, approximately 14% were seen once. The authors took PBMCs from 10 ml fresh peripheral blood. Overall study findings and caveats: Blood also held most thyroid clonotypes expanded beyond 0.001.

The chain is built from TRBV6-6 and TRBJ2-7; 8 bases agree with TRBD2. This sequence was found in a woman younger than 45 with Graves' hyperthyroidism. The sample was blood. DNA of the CDR3: TGTGCCAGCAGTTACTCTCTAGCGGGTAACGAGCAGTACTTC. This codes for CASSYSLAGNEQYF.